These 20 T cell receptor beta chains originate from one sample sequenced in a study of T cells in localized non-small cell lung cancer. TCRdb's copy holds only in-frame clones and misses some; the assay was immunoSEQ multiplex PCR. In the table there are about 36,000 clones, roughly nine tenths of which are singletons. Specimen: peripheral blood, collected before any cancer treatment. The receptors shown here come from a woman aged 35 to 70 with stage I lung adenocarcinoma.

The chain couples TRBV18 to TRBJ2-7; D is possibly TRBD1 (6 bases). From germline, CDR1 is KGHSH and CDR2 LQKENI. The CDR3 extends over 16 amino acids. Deletions cut 3 bases from V and 1 base from J, with 16 bases between. The CDR3 loop reads CASSPPWNRDSYEQYF. The DNA for the CDR3 is TGTGCCAGCTCACCGCCTTGGAACAGGGATTCCTACGAGCAGTACTTC.

This clone occurred a few times. This chain links TRBV28 with TRBJ2-5; 9 bases align to TRBD1. The CDR3 has 13 residues. Losses at the gene ends were 7 bases for V and 5 bases for J; bases not matched to a gene: 5. Germline CDR1 reads MDHEN; CDR2 reads SYDVKM. The CDR3 coding sequence is TGTGCCAGCATACAGGGGGCGTCGGAGACCCAGTACTTC. As protein: CASIQGASETQYF.

V gene TRBV28 combines with J gene TRBJ1-4, with a weak D call TRBD1 (6 bases). The germline V and J ends were trimmed by 7 bases and 10 bases, with 16 bases remaining between them. Germline V CDR1 and CDR2: MDHEN, SYDVKM. The CDR3 runs 13 residues. CDR3 loop: CASTTTGGGKLFF. CDR3 sequence (DNA): TGTGCCAGCACTACTACGGGAGGGGGAAAACTGTTTTTT.

This chain uses TRBV5-1 with TRBJ1-1; no reliable D call. The CDR3 spans 16 residues. Trimming cost V 0 bases and J 2 bases, with 14 bases left between them. CDR1 SGHRS and CDR2 YFSETQ come from the germline V gene. This CDR3 is CASSLAGGRRNTEAFF. CDR3 nucleotides: TGCGCCAGCAGCTTGGCAGGCGGCAGGCGAAACACTGAAGCTTTCTTT.

The V call is TRBV19, the J call TRBJ1-5, with 7 bases that match TRBD1. The germline gives CDR1 LNHDA, CDR2 SQIVND (reference sequence). The CDR3 is made up of 14 amino acids. Trimming at V came to 3 bases and at J to 11 bases, leaving 10 bases not matched to a gene. The CDR3 region is CASSIQLAGGSQHF. DNA of the CDR3: TGTGCCAGTAGTATTCAGCTGGCAGGGGGATCCCAGCATTTT.

This clone occurred a few times. The J gene is TRBJ1-6, the V gene TRBV2, with D perhaps matching TRBD1 (5 bases). Germline assignment: CDR1 SNHLY and CDR2 FYNNEI. This CDR3 spans 14 amino acids. Trimming removed 5 bases from V and 7 bases from J, with 12 bases in between. The CDR3 here is CASSLSGYNSPLHF. CDR3 DNA sequence: TGTGCCAGCAGTCTCTCAGGGTACAATTCACCCCTCCACTTT.

The chain has TRBV10-3 and TRBJ1-1, with D uncertain. The CDR3 has 15 amino acids. Germline V gene lookup returns CDR1 ENHRY and CDR2 SYGVKD. The V end was cut by 0 bases, the J end by 6 bases, with 14 bases between. The DNA for the CDR3 is TGTGCCATCAGTGAGTCTCTATTGAGAGAGTCTGAAGCTTTCTTT. Encoded protein: CAISESLLRESEAFF.

The chain uses TRBV19 and TRBJ2-5, with D possibly matching TRBD1 (5 bases). CDR3 length: 13 amino acids. Germline-derived CDR1 and CDR2 are LNHDA and SQIVND (reference sequence). Trimming removed 5 bases from V and 1 base from J, with 8 bases in between. As DNA, the CDR3 is TGTGCCAGTAGTTTCCAGGGCCAAGAGACCCAGTACTTC. This codes for CASSFQGQETQYF.

The gene calls are TRBV5-1 and TRBJ1-1, with D possibly TRBD1 on 5 matching bases. The germline gives CDR1 SGHRS, CDR2 YFSETQ. The CDR3 loop spans 15 amino acids. V was cut by 6 bases and J by 1 base, with 16 bases left in between. CDR3 protein: CASIRDGWGNTEAFF. Here the CDR3 DNA reads TGCGCCAGCATCCGGGACGGATGGGGGAACACTGAAGCTTTCTTT.

The rearrangement links TRBV11-3 to TRBJ2-1; 7 bases align to TRBD2. Germline loops: CDR1 SGHNT, CDR2 YENEEA. This CDR3 contains 15 residues. V shed 5 bases and J 3 bases; nucleotides not matched to a gene: 7. CDR3 sequence: CASSTGTGGYNEQFF. In nucleotides, the CDR3 is TGTGCCAGCAGCACCGGTACGGGGGGCTACAATGAGCAGTTCTTC.

The gene calls are TRBV6-1 and TRBJ2-3, with D hard to call. Looked up from germline, CDR1 is MNHNS and CDR2 is SASEGT. V lost 6 bases, J lost 2 bases, and 9 bases lay in between. This CDR3 comprises 13 residues. Here the CDR3 reads CASSSDTTDTQYF. Written as DNA, the CDR3 is TGTGCCAGCAGCTCTGACACCACAGATACGCAGTATTTT.

The J gene is TRBJ2-3, the V gene TRBV4-1; possible D gene TRBD1, 5 bases. Germline-derived CDR1 and CDR2 are MGHRA and YSYEKL. With 0 bases removed from V and 4 bases from J, the gap between germline ends came to 14 bases. The CDR3 loop spans 16 amino acids. CDR3 coding DNA: TGCGCCAGCAGCCAAGAAGGGGCAGCCGGCTCAGATACGCAGTATTTT. Translated, it gives CASSQEGAAGSDTQYF.

V is TRBV11-2 and J is TRBJ2-7, with 10 bases aligning to TRBD1. The trim removed 3 bases at V and 3 bases at J, leaving 2 bases unmatched. Germline assignment: CDR1 SGHAT and CDR2 FQNNGV. This CDR3 contains 14 residues. CDR3 bases: TGTGCCAGCAGCTTGGGGACAGGGGTCTACGAGCAGTACTTC. Translation: CASSLGTGVYEQYF.

The chain uses TRBV6-1 and TRBJ1-6, with 9 bases lining up with TRBD1. V was clipped by 2 bases and J by 10 bases; unmatched bases: 6. The CDR3 is 15 amino acids. Looked up from germline, CDR1 is MNHNS and CDR2 is SASEGT. The CDR3 loop reads CASSEMGTGFSPLHF. CDR3 DNA sequence: TGTGCCAGCAGTGAAATGGGGACAGGGTTCTCACCCCTCCACTTT.

A remark on this clone: A read error may account for a junction end that differs from germline. The chain employs TRBV4-1 and TRBJ2-7; the D gene could be TRBD1 or TRBD2 (6 bases each). CDR3 length: 16 amino acids. CDR1 is MGHRA and CDR2 is YSYEKL in the germline V gene. For the CDR3, the DNA is TGCGCCAGCAGCCAACTAGGGAGGACAGTCAATCCAGACCGCGACTTC. It yields the protein CASSQLGRTVNPDRDF.

The gene calls are TRBV5-1 and TRBJ2-3; D possibly uses TRBD1 or TRBD2 (5 bases each). CDR3 length: 14 residues. The V end lost 0 bases, the J end lost 5 bases, and 10 bases lay between the germline ends. Germline values: CDR1 SGHRS, CDR2 YFSETQ. The DNA of the CDR3 is TGCGCCAGCAGCTTGGAAGCGAGGGGAGATACGCAGTATTTT. This gives the protein CASSLEARGDTQYF. The entire variable domain, with the rest obtained from reference TRBV5-1 and TRBJ2-3, is as follows: KAGVTQTPRYLIKTRGQQVTLSCSPISGHRSVSWYQQTPGQGLQFLFEYFSETQRNKGNFPGRFSGRQFSNSRSEMNVSTLELGDSALYLCASSLEARGDTQYFGPGTRLTVL.

This sequence joins TRBV5-4 and TRBJ1-2; 7 positions match TRBD1. This CDR3 contains 17 residues. J gave up 4 bases and V 2 bases, and 14 bases lay outside the gene matches. The germline V gene encodes CDR1 SGHNT and CDR2 YYREEE (reference sequence). The CDR3: CASSFGGQLGRAYGYTF. CDR3 nucleotide sequence: TGTGCCAGCAGCTTCGGGGGACAGCTCGGACGGGCCTATGGCTACACCTTC.

The chain is built from TRBV7-2 and TRBJ1-6, with D unresolved. This CDR3 is built from 13 residues. CDR1 SGHTA and CDR2 FQGNSA come from the germline V gene. Trimming took 2 bases from V and 7 from J, leaving 6 bases between them. The CDR3 nucleotides are TGTGCCAGCAGCTTAACTCCAAATTCACCCCTCCACTTT. Its translation: CASSLTPNSPLHF.

A remark on this clone: Compared with germline, one end of the junction differs, possibly owing to a read error. V gene TRBV6-5 combines with J gene TRBJ1-1, with 7 positions matching TRBD1. This CDR3 region has 14 residues. The germline gives CDR1 MNHEY, CDR2 SVGAGI. CDR3: CASRAPGQNAEAFF. CDR3 DNA sequence: TGTGCCAGCAGGGCCCCGGGACAGAACGCTGAAGCTTTCTTT.

V usage is TRBV18 and J usage is TRBJ1-1; 10 bases map to TRBD1. The trim removed 3 bases at V and 0 bases at J, leaving 16 bases unmatched. The CDR3 has 20 amino acids. Germline-derived CDR1 and CDR2 are KGHSH and LQKENI. DNA for the CDR3: TGTGCCAGCTCACCCATCCCGAGTTGGACAGGGGGGAGATTGAACACTGAAGCTTTCTTT. Its translation is CASSPIPSWTGGRLNTEAFF.